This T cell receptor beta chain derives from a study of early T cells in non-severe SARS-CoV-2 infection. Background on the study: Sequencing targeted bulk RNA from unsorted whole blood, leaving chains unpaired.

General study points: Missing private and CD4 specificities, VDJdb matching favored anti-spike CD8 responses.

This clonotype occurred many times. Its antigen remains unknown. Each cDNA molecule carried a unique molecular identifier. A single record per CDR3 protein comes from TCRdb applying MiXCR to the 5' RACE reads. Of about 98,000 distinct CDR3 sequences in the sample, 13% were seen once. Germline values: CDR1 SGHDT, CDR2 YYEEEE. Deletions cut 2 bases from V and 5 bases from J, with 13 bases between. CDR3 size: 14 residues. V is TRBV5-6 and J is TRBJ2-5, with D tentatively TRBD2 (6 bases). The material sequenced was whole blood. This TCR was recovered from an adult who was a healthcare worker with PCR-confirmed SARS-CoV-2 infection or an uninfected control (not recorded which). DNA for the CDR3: TGTGCCAGCAGCTTCCGGGACTCTGGGGAGACCCAGTACTTC. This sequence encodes CASSFRDSGETQYF.